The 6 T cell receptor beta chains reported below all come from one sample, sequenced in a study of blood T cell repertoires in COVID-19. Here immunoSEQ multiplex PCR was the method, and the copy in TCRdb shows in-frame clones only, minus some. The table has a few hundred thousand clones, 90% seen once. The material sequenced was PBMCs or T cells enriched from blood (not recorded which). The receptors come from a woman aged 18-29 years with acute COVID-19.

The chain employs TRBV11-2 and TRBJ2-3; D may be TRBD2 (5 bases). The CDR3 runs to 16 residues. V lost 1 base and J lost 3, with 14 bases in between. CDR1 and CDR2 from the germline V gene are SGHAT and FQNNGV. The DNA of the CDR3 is TGTGCCAGCAGCTTAGGAGACGCGGGCCCTACAGATACGCAGTATTTT. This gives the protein CASSLGDAGPTDTQYF.

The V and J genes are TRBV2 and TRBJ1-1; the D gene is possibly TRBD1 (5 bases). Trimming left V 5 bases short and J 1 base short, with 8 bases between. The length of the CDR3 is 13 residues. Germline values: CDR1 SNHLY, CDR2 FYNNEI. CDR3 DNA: TGTGCCAGCAGTCAAGGACAGAACACTGAAGCTTTCTTT. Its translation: CASSQGQNTEAFF.

The DNA for the CDR3 is TGTGCCAGCTCACCTACGGGTTTGAGCACTGAAGCTTTCTTT. Translating it yields CASSPTGLSTEAFF. The chain carries TRBV18 and TRBJ1-1; unclear D gene. This CDR3 spans 14 amino acids. Germline assignment: CDR1 KGHSH and CDR2 LQKENI. V lost 3 bases and J 4 bases, leaving 12 bases between the germline ends.

The CDR3 DNA reads TGCGCCAGCAGCCAAGATGAAGGGGTCGTTGGGGGGAATACGCAGTATTTT. It is translated as CASSQDEGVVGGNTQYF. The genes are TRBV4-1 and TRBJ2-3; TRBD2 is a possible D gene (6 bases). V lost 0 bases and J lost 7, with 20 bases in between. The CDR3 contains 17 residues. Looked up from germline, CDR1 is MGHRA and CDR2 is YSYEKL.

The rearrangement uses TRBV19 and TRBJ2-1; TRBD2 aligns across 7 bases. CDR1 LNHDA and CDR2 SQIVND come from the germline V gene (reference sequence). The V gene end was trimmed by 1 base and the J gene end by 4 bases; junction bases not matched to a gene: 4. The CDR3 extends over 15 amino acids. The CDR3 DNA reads TGTGCCAGTAGTATAGGCCTAGCGGAATACAATGAGCAGTTCTTC. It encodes CASSIGLAEYNEQFF. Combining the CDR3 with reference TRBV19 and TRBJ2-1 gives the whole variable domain DGGITQSPKYLFRKEGQNVTLSCEQNLNHDAMYWYRQDPGQGLRLIYYSQIVNDFQKGDIAEGYSVSREKKESFPLTVTSAQKNPTAFYLCASSIGLAEYNEQFFGPGTRLTVL.

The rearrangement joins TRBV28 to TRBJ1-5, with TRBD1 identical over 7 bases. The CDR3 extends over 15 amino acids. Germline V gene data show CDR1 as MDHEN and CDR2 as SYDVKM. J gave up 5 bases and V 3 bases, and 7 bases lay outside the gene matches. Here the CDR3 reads CASSLVGGQYQPQHF. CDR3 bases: TGTGCCAGCAGTTTGGTCGGGGGACAGTATCAGCCCCAGCATTTT. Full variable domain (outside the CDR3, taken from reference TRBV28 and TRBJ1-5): DVKVTQSSRYLVKRTGEKVFLECVQDMDHENMFWYRQDPGLGLRLIYFSYDVKMKEKGDIPEGYSVSREKKERFSLILESASTNQTSMYLCASSLVGGQYQPQHFGDGTRLSIL.